The 4 T cell receptor beta chains presented below share a single source sample, sequenced in a study of blood T cell repertoires in COVID-19. The method was immunoSEQ multiplex PCR; TCRdb's version includes in-frame clones alone and lacks a portion of them. In the table there are some 250,000 clones, approximately 91% of which are singletons. Sequenced: peripheral blood. The receptors were sampled from a human donor in a cohort sampled during active COVID-19.

The chain uses TRBV4-1 and TRBJ1-1; D is possibly TRBD1 (6 bases). CDR1 MGHRA and CDR2 YSYEKL come from the germline V gene. The CDR3 runs 16 residues. V dropped 4 bases and J dropped 2 bases, with 17 bases sitting between them. The CDR3 bases are TGCGCCAGCAGCCGAGACGCAGGGGTTCTTAACACTGAAGCTTTCTTT. Its protein product is CASSRDAGVLNTEAFF.

In DNA, the CDR3 is TGTGCCAGCAGCTTAGTCCCGGGACAGGGCACATCACATGGCTACACCTTC. Translation gives CASSLVPGQGTSHGYTF. The genes are TRBV7-2 and TRBJ1-2; 9 bases match TRBD1. With 1 base clipped from V and 6 bases from J, the junction kept 12 bases outside the gene matches. Germline V gene sequence: CDR1 SGHTA, CDR2 FQGNSA. This CDR3 has 17 residues.

The chain has TRBV2 and TRBJ1-6; D might be TRBD1 (5 bases). Germline V gives CDR1 SNHLY, CDR2 FYNNEI. The CDR3 sequence is 13 residues long. Trimming shortened V by 10 bases and J by 6 bases, and 13 bases separated the two germline ends. This chain's CDR3 is CATKGLFNSPLHF. The CDR3 DNA reads as TGTGCCACCAAGGGGCTATTTAATTCACCCCTCCACTTT.

This clone was counted between two and nine times. The V and J genes are TRBV5-6 and TRBJ1-3; 7 bases map to TRBD1. The trim removed 6 bases at V and 1 base at J, leaving 4 bases unmatched. The CDR3 has 14 residues. In germline, CDR1 is SGHDT, CDR2 YYEEEE. The CDR3 region is CASTQTGSGNTIYF. The CDR3 DNA is TGTGCCAGCACCCAGACAGGGTCTGGAAACACCATATATTTT.